This T cell receptor beta chain was retrieved from a study of T cells after posttransplantation cyclophosphamide. Whole-study findings and limits: TRB clonality was highly associated with recipient CMV seropositivity and reactivation. Donor-recipient repertoire similarity was low at 1-2 months, rising over year one. Skin or GI-infiltrating T cells shared few TRB sequences with blood.

This clone was picked up many times. The antigen is undetermined. CDR1 SGHTA and CDR2 FQGNSA come from the germline V gene. This CDR3 region has 15 residues. With 5 bases clipped from V and 4 bases from J, the junction kept 6 bases outside the gene matches. Libraries were prepared by immunoSEQ multiplex PCR; TCRdb keeps only in-frame clonotypes and omits some of them. The sample includes 20,000 to 25,000 clones, none of them occurring once. Cyclophosphamide on days +3 and +4 followed busulfan-fludarabine conditioning and a marrow graft. The chain recombines TRBV7-2 with TRBJ2-1; TRBD2 aligns across 9 bases. The clonotype comes from a young adult male patient who received an allogeneic stem cell transplant from a related donor, was CMV-positive, and had no GVHD. Some T cells may have originated in the graft donor. The sample in question was PBMCs, obtained after allogeneic stem cell transplant with posttransplant cyclophosphamide. CDR3 loop: CASSGATSGYNEQFF. Here the CDR3 DNA reads TGTGCCAGCAGCGGGGCGACTAGCGGTTACAATGAGCAGTTCTTC.